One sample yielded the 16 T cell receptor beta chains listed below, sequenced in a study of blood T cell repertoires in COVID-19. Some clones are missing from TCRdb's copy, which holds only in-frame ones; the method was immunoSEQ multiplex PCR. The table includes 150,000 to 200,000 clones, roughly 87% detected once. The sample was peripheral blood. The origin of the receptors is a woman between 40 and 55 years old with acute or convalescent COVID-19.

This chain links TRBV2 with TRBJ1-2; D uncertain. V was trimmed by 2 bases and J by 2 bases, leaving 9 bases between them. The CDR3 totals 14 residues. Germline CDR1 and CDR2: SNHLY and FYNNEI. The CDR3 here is CASSEWTENYGYTF. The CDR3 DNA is TGTGCCAGCAGTGAATGGACTGAGAACTATGGCTACACCTTC.

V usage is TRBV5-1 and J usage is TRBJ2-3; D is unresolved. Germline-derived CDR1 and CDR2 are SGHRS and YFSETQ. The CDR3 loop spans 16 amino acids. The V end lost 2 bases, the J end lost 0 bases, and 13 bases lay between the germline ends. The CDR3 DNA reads TGCGCCAGCAGCTTCTCGGTTACCGCTAGCACAGATACGCAGTATTTT. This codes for CASSFSVTASTDTQYF.

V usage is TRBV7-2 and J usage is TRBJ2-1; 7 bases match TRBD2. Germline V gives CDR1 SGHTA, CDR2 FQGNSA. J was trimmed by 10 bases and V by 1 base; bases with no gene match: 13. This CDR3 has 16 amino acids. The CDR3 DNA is TGTGCCAGCAGCTTAGGGGGGGGGACTTCCGGCAGGGAGCAGTTCTTC. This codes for CASSLGGGTSGREQFF.

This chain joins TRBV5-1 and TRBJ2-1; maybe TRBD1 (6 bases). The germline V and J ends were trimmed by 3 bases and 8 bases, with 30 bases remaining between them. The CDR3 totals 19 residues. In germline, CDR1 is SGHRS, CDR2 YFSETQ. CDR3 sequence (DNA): TGCGCCAGCAGCTCCCCCGCGCCCCCGGACAGAAGCCGAAGTTATGAGCAGTTCTTC. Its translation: CASSSPAPPDRSRSYEQFF.

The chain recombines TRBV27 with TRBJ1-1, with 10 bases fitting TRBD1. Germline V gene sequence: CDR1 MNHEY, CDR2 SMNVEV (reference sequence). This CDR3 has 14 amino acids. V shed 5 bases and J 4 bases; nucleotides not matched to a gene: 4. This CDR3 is CASSRQGAGTEAFF. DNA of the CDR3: TGTGCCAGCAGTAGACAGGGGGCGGGCACTGAAGCTTTCTTT.

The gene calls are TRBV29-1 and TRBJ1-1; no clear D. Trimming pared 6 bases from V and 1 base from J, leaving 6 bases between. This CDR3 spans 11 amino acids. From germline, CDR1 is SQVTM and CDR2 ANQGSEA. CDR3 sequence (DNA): TGCAGCGTCTCCTCGAACACTGAAGCTTTCTTT. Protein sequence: CSVSSNTEAFF.

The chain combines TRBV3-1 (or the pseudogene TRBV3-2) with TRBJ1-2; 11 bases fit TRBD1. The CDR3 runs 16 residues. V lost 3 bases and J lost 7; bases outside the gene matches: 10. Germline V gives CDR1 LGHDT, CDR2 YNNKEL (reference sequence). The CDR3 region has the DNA TGTGCCAGCAGCCACGTCGGACAGGGGGCTCAAGGTGGCTACACCTTC. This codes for CASSHVGQGAQGGYTF.

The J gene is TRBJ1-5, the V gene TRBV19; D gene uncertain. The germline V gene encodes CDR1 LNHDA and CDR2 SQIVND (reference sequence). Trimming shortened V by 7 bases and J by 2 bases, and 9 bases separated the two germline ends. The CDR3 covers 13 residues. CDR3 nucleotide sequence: TGTGCCAGTACGGGCGGGGGCAATCAGCCCCAGCATTTT. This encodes CASTGGGNQPQHF.

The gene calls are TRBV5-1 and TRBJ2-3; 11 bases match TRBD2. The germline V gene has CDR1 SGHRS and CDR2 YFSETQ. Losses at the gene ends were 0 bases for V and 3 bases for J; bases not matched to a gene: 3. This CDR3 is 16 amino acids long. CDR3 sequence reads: CASSLDSSGRTDTQYF. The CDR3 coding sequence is TGCGCCAGCAGCTTGGACTCTAGCGGGAGGACAGATACGCAGTATTTT.

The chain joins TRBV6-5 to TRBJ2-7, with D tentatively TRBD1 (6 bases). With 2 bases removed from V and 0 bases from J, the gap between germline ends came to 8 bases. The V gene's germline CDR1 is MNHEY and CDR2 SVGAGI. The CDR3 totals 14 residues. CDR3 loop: CASSYNRASYEQYF. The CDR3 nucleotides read TGTGCCAGCAGTTACAACAGGGCCTCCTACGAGCAGTACTTC.

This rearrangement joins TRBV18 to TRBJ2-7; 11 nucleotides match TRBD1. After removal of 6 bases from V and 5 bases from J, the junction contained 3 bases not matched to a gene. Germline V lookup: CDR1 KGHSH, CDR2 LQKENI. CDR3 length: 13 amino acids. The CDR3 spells CASSRDRGNEQYF. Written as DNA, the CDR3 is TGTGCCAGCTCGCGGGACAGGGGGAACGAGCAGTACTTC.

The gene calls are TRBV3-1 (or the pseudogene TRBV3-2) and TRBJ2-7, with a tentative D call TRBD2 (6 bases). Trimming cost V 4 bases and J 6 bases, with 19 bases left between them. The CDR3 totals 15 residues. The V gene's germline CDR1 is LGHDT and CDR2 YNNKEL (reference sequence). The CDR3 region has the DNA TGTGCCAGCAGCCCCACCGGGACTTTTAGGGGCGAGCAGTACTTC. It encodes CASSPTGTFRGEQYF.

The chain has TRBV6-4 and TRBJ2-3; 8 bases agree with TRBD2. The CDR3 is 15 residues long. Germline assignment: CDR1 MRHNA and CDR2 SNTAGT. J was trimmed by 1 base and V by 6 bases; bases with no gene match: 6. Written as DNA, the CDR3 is TGTGCCAGCAGCCTTGCAGCGGGAGGCACAGATACGCAGTATTTT. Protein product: CASSLAAGGTDTQYF.

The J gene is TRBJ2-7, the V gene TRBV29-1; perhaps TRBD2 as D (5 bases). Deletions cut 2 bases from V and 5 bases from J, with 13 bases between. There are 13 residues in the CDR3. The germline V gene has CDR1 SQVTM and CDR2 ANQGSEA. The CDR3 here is CSVETMERNEQYF. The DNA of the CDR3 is TGCAGCGTTGAAACCATGGAGCGGAACGAGCAGTACTTC.

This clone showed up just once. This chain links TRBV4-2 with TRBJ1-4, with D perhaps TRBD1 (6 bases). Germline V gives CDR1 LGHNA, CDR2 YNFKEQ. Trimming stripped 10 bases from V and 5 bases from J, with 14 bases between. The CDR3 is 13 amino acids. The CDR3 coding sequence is TGTGCCAACTCAGACAGGATAAATGAAAAACTGTTTTTT. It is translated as CANSDRINEKLFF.

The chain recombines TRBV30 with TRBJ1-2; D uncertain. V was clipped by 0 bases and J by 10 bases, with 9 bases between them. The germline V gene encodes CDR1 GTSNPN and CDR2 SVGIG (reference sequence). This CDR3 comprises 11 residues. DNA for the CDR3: TGTGCCTGGAGTGTAGTCCAGTTCTACACCTTC. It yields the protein CAWSVVQFYTF.